A selection of T cell receptor beta chains follows, all from one sample in a study of T cell responses to AZD1222 COVID-19 vaccine. TCRdb's table, derived via immunoSEQ multiplex PCR, lists solely in-frame clones and lacks some. The sample holds about 140,000 clones, about 80% seen once. Sequences were derived from peripheral blood, sampled on day 0 of AZD1222 vaccination. These receptors were collected from an adult in good health. CDR3s include the opening cysteine and the closing phenylalanine or tryptophan. Each record gives: clone size, J gene, V gene, D gene, CDR3 length, CDR3 protein, CDR3 DNA. D genes are given only for firm matches. The size field is filled for only some rows; it gives once, few, many or a size class.

NA TRBJ1-6 TRBV6-1 NA 15 CASSEQTIGNSPLHF TGTGCCAGCAGTGAACAAACCATAGGGAATTCACCCCTCCACTTT
NA TRBJ1-5 TRBV28 NA 16 CASSRQAGMGNQPQHF TGTGCCAGCAGTCGACAGGCGGGAATGGGCAATCAGCCCCAGCATTTT
NA TRBJ2-7 TRBV12-3/TRBV12-4 NA 13 CASSLTGKVGQYF TGTGCCAGCAGTTTAACAGGAAAAGTCGGGCAGTACTTC
NA TRBJ1-2 TRBV15 NA 14 CATSNGGTTYGYTF TGTGCCACCAGCAACGGGGGGACAACCTATGGCTACACCTTC
NA TRBJ1-2 TRBV19 TRBD1 16 CASSTIPRQGLYGYTF TGTGCCAGTAGTACAATCCCTAGACAGGGGCTCTATGGCTACACCTTC
NA TRBJ1-6 TRBV2 NA 14 CASSETRPNSPLHF TGTGCCAGCAGTGAAACCCGGCCTAATTCACCCCTCCACTTT
once TRBJ2-3 TRBV20-1 NA 13 CSASTGVPDTQYF TGCAGTGCTAGTACCGGGGTACCAGATACGCAGTATTTT
NA TRBJ1-4 TRBV18 NA 15 CASSPPRQGNEKLFF TGTGCCAGCTCACCTCCTCGGCAGGGTAATGAAAAACTGTTTTTT
NA TRBJ1-2 TRBV28 NA 14 CASSSTGQNYGYTF TGTGCCAGCAGCTCGACGGGACAAAACTATGGCTACACCTTC
NA TRBJ2-1 TRBV27 TRBD1 15 CASRPPGQGRNEQFF TGTGCCAGCAGGCCCCCGGGACAGGGTCGGAATGAGCAGTTCTTC
NA TRBJ2-2 TRBV9 NA 15 CASSVEQPSTGELFF TGTGCCAGCAGCGTAGAACAGCCCAGCACCGGGGAGCTGTTTTTT
NA TRBJ1-2 TRBV30 TRBD1 14 CAWSVNSGQGSYTF TGTGCCTGGAGTGTAAATTCTGGACAGGGGAGCTACACCTTC
once TRBJ2-1 TRBV5-1 NA 15 CASSLGPESYNEQFF TGCGCCAGCAGCTTGGGGCCCGAATCATACAATGAGCAGTTCTTC
NA TRBJ1-2 TRBV5-4 TRBD1 16 CASSLGGQNYFYGYTF TGTGCCAGCAGCTTGGGGGGACAGAATTATTTCTATGGCTACACCTTC